One sample yielded the 17 T cell receptor beta chains listed below, sequenced in a study of technical replicates of blood from several donors. This table comes from immunoSEQ multiplex PCR, and its TCRdb copy is limited to in-frame clones, with some not included. The top ten hold around 3.2% of the sample, which has roughly 52,000 clones, about 96% seen once. The source material was PBMCs. The receptor source for this set is a human donor in good health. Some clones in this sample may be carry-over from other donors' samples.

The V and J genes are TRBV4-3 and TRBJ2-1; 12 nucleotides align to TRBD2. The J segment lost 3 bases and the V segment lost 0 bases, leaving 9 bases of the junction unmatched. The length of the CDR3 is 19 residues. Germline V gene sequence: CDR1 LGHNA, CDR2 YSLEER. The CDR3 region is CASSQDSGLAGGYYNEQFF. The CDR3 DNA reads as TGCGCCAGCAGCCAAGATTCAGGCCTAGCGGGGGGGTACTACAATGAGCAGTTCTTC.

The rearrangement joins TRBV2 to TRBJ2-3; D perhaps matches TRBD2 (6 bases). The V gene's germline CDR1 is SNHLY and CDR2 FYNNEI. CDR3 size: 14 residues. V was shortened by 8 bases and J by 0 bases, with 12 bases between the two germline ends. This CDR3 is CASVRGSSTDTQYF. CDR3 bases: TGTGCCAGCGTTCGGGGGAGTAGCACAGATACGCAGTATTTT.

The chain is built from TRBV13 and TRBJ2-3, with 7 bases matching TRBD2. The germline V gene has CDR1 PRHDT and CDR2 FYEKMQ (reference sequence). The CDR3 consists of 15 residues. V trimming: 6 bases; J trimming: 3 bases; junction bases outside the gene matches: 9. CDR3 coding DNA: TGTGCCAGCAGGGCCTGGGGGGGTGCGACAGATACGCAGTATTTT. Amino acids: CASRAWGGATDTQYF. Full variable domain (outside the CDR3, taken from reference TRBV13 and TRBJ2-3): AAGVIQSPRHLIKEKRETATLKCYPIPRHDTVYWYQQGPGQDPQFLISFYEKMQSDKGSIPDRFSAQQFSDYHSELNMSSLELGDSALYFCASRAWGGATDTQYFGPGTRLTVL.

V usage is TRBV2 and J usage is TRBJ2-4, with D maybe TRBD1 (5 bases). V gave up 2 bases and J gave up 6 bases, with 8 bases separating them. Germline CDR1 and CDR2: SNHLY and FYNNEI. The CDR3 runs 13 residues. DNA for the CDR3: TGTGCCAGCAGTGAACAGGGTGGAAACATTCAGTACTTC. This codes for CASSEQGGNIQYF.

The genes are TRBV15 and TRBJ2-3; 8 bases are shared with TRBD2. Germline CDR1 and CDR2: LNHNV and YYDKDF (reference sequence). This CDR3 contains 18 residues. Trimming cost V 1 base and J 5 bases; bases outside gene matches: 14. Here the CDR3 reads CATSRARGGGVVQDTQYF. The CDR3 bases are TGTGCCACCAGCAGAGCACGGGGGGGCGGGGTGGTGCAAGATACGCAGTATTTT.

The genes are TRBV7-3 and TRBJ2-2; 9 bases match TRBD2. The CDR3 totals 15 residues. The ends lost 4 bases at V and 5 bases at J; junction bases unmatched: 5. Germline CDR1 and CDR2: SGHTA and FQGTGA. This CDR3 reads CASSSAGGRTGELFF. The CDR3 nucleotides are TGTGCCAGCAGCTCGGCGGGGGGGAGGACCGGGGAGCTGTTTTTT.

The chain couples TRBV7-8 to TRBJ2-2; 7 bases align to TRBD1. The germline gives CDR1 SGHVS, CDR2 FQNEAQ. Trimming took 3 bases from V and 4 from J; bases not matched to a gene: 8. This CDR3 comprises 16 residues. The CDR3 here is CASSFRRGLRTGELFF. CDR3 nucleotide sequence: TGTGCCAGCAGCTTTCGAAGGGGGCTGCGCACCGGGGAGCTGTTTTTT.

This clone showed up just a few times. The genes are TRBV2 and TRBJ2-1, with TRBD2 matching over 7 bases. With 6 bases clipped from V and 0 bases from J, the junction kept 8 bases outside the gene matches. From germline, CDR1 is SNHLY and CDR2 FYNNEI. The CDR3 has 16 residues. This chain's CDR3 is CASSGTSVDSYNEQFF. In DNA, the CDR3 is TGTGCCAGCAGCGGAACTAGCGTCGACTCCTACAATGAGCAGTTCTTC.

The chain links TRBV10-3 to TRBJ2-7; 7 bases are a match to TRBD1. In germline, CDR1 is ENHRY, CDR2 SYGVKD. The CDR3 contains 15 residues. The trim removed 0 bases at V and 3 bases at J, leaving 5 bases unmatched. Here the CDR3 reads CAISESTGQVYEQYF. The CDR3 DNA follows: TGTGCCATCAGTGAGTCAACAGGACAGGTCTACGAGCAGTACTTC.

The rearrangement joins TRBV6-5 to TRBJ2-7; no clear D gene. This CDR3 is built from 14 residues. V lost 2 bases to trimming and J lost 1 base, with 9 bases between them. CDR1 is MNHEY and CDR2 is SVGAGI in the germline V gene. The CDR3 loop reads CASSYGPRSYEQYF. As DNA, the CDR3 is TGTGCCAGCAGTTACGGTCCTAGATCCTACGAGCAGTACTTC.

This chain joins TRBV9 and TRBJ1-5; 10 bases match TRBD1. The germline V gene has CDR1 SGDLS and CDR2 YYNGEE. The junction had 19 bases not matched to a gene; V was cut back by 4 bases and J by 0 bases. This CDR3 has 21 amino acids. This chain's CDR3 is CASSSRSFGQGDCFSNQPQHF. The CDR3 DNA reads as TGTGCCAGCAGCTCGCGCTCTTTTGGACAGGGGGACTGTTTTAGCAATCAGCCCCAGCATTTT. The variable domain in full, completed from reference TRBV9 and TRBJ1-5, reads DSGVTQTPKHLITATGQRVTLRCSPRSGDLSVYWYQQSLDQGLQFLIQYYNGEERAKGNILERFSAQQFPDLHSELNLSSLELGDSALYFCASSSRSFGQGDCFSNQPQHFGDGTRLSIL.

This clone is a singleton in its sample. The V call is TRBV2, the J call TRBJ1-2, with 7 bases lining up with TRBD1. The germline CDR1 and CDR2 sequences are SNHLY and FYNNEI. The CDR3 totals 13 residues. Germline trimming cut 8 bases from V and 8 bases from J; bases unmatched to any gene: 11. The CDR3 protein is CASGTDTFEGYTF. The CDR3 coding sequence is TGTGCCAGCGGGACAGACACTTTCGAAGGCTACACCTTC.

The rearrangement joins TRBV4-2 to TRBJ1-3; D gene unclear. V was trimmed by 5 bases and J by 3 bases, leaving 14 bases between them. There are 15 residues in the CDR3. Germline CDR1 is LGHNA and CDR2 is YNFKEQ. For the CDR3, the DNA is TGTGCCAGCAGCGCCTGGGGAGGAGGTGGAAACACCATATATTTT. Encoded protein: CASSAWGGGGNTIYF.

This chain uses TRBV5-4 with TRBJ2-5, with 10 bases that match TRBD2. The CDR3 loop spans 16 amino acids. V was pared by 1 base and J by 3 bases, with 6 bases of the junction left unmatched. Germline V lookup: CDR1 SGHNT, CDR2 YYREEE (reference sequence). CDR3 sequence (DNA): TGTGCCAGCAGCTTGTGGCTAGCGGGGGACAAAGAGACCCAGTACTTC. Protein sequence: CASSLWLAGDKETQYF. The complete variable domain, with remaining parts taken from reference TRBV5-4 and TRBJ2-5, reads ETGVTQSPTHLIKTRGQQVTLRCSSQSGHNTVSWYQQALGQGPQFIFQYYREEENGRGNFPPRFSGLQFPNYSSELNVNALELDDSALYLCASSLWLAGDKETQYFGPGTRLLVL.

V usage is TRBV7-9 and J usage is TRBJ2-1; tentative D call: TRBD1 (6 bases). Trimming shortened V by 5 bases and J by 2 bases, and 19 bases separated the two germline ends. CDR1 is SEHNR and CDR2 is FQNEAQ in the germline V gene (reference sequence). CDR3 length: 17 residues. CDR3 sequence reads: CASSPRTVRRTYNEQFF. The CDR3 DNA is TGTGCCAGCAGCCCGCGGACAGTCCGTCGGACCTACAATGAGCAGTTCTTC.

The rearrangement joins TRBV7-2 to TRBJ2-1, with 12 bases matching TRBD2. The CDR3 extends over 15 amino acids. Losses at the gene ends were 8 bases for V and 8 bases for J; bases not matched to a gene: 10. Germline assignment: CDR1 SGHTA and CDR2 FQGNSA. CDR3 nucleotide sequence: TGTGCCAGCGCAGGACTAGCGGGATTTGGGGATGAGCAGTTCTTC. Residues: CASAGLAGFGDEQFF.

This clone was seen only once. The chain carries TRBV4-1 and TRBJ2-1; 7 nucleotides match TRBD1. The CDR3 runs to 19 residues. Germline V gene data show CDR1 as MGHRA and CDR2 as YSYEKL. V was pared by 2 bases and J by 5 bases, with 18 bases of the junction left unmatched. The CDR3 DNA is TGCGCCAGCAGCCAACCCTCCACCCGGACGGACAGGTCAAACAATGAGCAGTTCTTC. Translating it yields CASSQPSTRTDRSNNEQFF.